This T cell receptor (beta chain) was obtained from a study of monozygotic twins with inflammatory bowel disease. Findings of the study overall: Data gave no support to a single strong signal or clonotype associated with IBD.

On this clonotype itself: Its antigen remains unidentified.

Germline V CDR1 and CDR2: SGHRS, YFSETQ. There are 15 residues in the CDR3. cDNA was made in eight separate reactions per sample. During cDNA synthesis, UMIs that each contained a 6-nucleotide sample barcode were added by means of template switching. TCRdb re-called the 5' RACE reads; one entry per CDR3 protein, DNA not given. This sample's clone table lists approximately 330,000 distinct CDR3 sequences. This chain connects TRBV5-1 to TRBJ2-7; the D call of TRBD1 rests on TCRdb alone, since no DNA is present to check it. The source material was blood. The TCR originated in a human donor with ulcerative colitis or Crohn's disease, or a healthy co-twin of an affected twin (not recorded which). The CDR3 here is CASRYTDRLGTEQYF.